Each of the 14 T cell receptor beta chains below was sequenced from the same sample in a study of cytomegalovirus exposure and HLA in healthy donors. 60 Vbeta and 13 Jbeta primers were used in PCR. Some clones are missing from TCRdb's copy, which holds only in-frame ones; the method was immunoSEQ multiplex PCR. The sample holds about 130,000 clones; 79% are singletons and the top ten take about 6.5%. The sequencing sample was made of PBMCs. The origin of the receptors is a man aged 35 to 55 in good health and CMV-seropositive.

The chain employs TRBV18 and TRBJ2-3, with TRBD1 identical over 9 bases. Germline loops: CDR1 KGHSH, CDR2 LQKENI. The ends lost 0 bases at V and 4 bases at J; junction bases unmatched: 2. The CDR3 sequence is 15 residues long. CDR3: CASSPPGQGPDTQYF. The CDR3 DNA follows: TGTGCCAGCTCACCACCGGGACAGGGTCCAGATACGCAGTATTTT.

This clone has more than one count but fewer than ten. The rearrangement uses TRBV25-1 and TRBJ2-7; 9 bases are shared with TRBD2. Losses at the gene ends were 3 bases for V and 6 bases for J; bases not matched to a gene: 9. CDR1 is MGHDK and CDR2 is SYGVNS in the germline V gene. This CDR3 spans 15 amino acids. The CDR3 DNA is TGTGCCAGCAGTGAGGCGGGAGGGGTCAGGGGCGAGCAGTACTTC. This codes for CASSEAGGVRGEQYF.

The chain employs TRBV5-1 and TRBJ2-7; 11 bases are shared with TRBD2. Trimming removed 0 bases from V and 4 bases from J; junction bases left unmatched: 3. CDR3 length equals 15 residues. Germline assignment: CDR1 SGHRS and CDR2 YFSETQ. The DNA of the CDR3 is TGCGCCAGCAGCTTGGAACTAGCGGGAGCTTACGAGCAGTACTTC. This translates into CASSLELAGAYEQYF.

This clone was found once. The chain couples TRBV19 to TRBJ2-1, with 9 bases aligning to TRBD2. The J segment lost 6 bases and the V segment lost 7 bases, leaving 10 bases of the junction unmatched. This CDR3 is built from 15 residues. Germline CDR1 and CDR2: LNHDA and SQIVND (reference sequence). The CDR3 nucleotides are TGTGCCAGTAATGGTATAGCGGGAGCTGCCAATGAGCAGTTCTTC. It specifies CASNGIAGAANEQFF.

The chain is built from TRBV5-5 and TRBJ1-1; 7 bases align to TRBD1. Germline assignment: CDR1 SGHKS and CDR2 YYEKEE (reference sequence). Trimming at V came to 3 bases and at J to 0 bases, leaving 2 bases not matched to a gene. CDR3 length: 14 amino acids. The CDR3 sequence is CASSWDSLNTEAFF. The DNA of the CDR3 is TGTGCCAGCAGCTGGGACAGTTTGAACACTGAAGCTTTCTTT.

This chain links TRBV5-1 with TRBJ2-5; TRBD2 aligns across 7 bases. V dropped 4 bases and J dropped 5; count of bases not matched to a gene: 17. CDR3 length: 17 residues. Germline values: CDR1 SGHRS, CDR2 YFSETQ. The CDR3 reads CASSEGTGGLGTETQYF. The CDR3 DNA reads TGCGCCAGCAGCGAAGGCACGGGAGGCCTCGGGACGGAGACCCAGTACTTC.

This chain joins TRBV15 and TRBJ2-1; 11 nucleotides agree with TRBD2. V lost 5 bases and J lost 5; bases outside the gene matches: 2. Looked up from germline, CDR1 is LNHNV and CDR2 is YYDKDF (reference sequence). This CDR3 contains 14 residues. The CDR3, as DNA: TGTGCCACCAGCGAGACTAGCGGGAACAATGAGCAGTTCTTC. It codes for CATSETSGNNEQFF.

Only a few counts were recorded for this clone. The CDR3 DNA is TGTGCCAGCAGCGTCGCCGGGACAGGGCGTAACACCGGGGAGCTGTTTTTT. Encoded protein: CASSVAGTGRNTGELFF. The chain employs TRBV9 and TRBJ2-2; TRBD1 agrees at 9 bases. V was pared by 2 bases and J by 2 bases, with 7 bases of the junction left unmatched. Germline values: CDR1 SGDLS, CDR2 YYNGEE. The CDR3 contains 17 residues.

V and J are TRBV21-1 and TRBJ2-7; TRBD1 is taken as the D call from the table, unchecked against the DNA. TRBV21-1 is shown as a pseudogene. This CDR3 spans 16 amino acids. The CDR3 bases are TGTGCCAGCCTTGAGATGCCGGGACACATCGTCAACGAGCAGTACTTC. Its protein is CASLEMPGHIVNEQYF.

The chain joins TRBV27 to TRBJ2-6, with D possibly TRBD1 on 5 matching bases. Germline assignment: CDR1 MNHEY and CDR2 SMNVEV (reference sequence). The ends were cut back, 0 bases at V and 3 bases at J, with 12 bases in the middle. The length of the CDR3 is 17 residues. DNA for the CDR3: TGTGCCAGCAGTTTATCGAGCTGGGGCTTTGGGGCCAACGTCCTGACTTTC. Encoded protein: CASSLSSWGFGANVLTF.

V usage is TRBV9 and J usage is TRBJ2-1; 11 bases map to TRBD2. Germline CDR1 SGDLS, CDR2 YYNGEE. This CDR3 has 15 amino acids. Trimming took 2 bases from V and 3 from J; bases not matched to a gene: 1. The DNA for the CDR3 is TGTGCCAGCAGCGTTACTAGCGGGAGCTACAATGAGCAGTTCTTC. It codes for CASSVTSGSYNEQFF.

The CDR3 DNA is TGTGCCAGCAGTTTATCTAGTGCTTACAATGAGCAGTTCTTC. As protein: CASSLSSAYNEQFF. The rearrangement joins TRBV27 to TRBJ2-1; D remains unclear. The CDR3 is made up of 14 amino acids. Germline V CDR1 and CDR2: MNHEY, SMNVEV (reference sequence). V lost 0 bases and J 4 bases, leaving 7 bases between the germline ends.

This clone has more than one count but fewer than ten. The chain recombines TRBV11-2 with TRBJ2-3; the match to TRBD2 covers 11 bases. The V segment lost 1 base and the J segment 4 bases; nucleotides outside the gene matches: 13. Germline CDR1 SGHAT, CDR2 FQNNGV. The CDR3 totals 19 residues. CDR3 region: CASSLGRGTSGGGPDTQYF. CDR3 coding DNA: TGTGCCAGCAGCTTAGGAAGGGGGACTAGCGGAGGTGGGCCAGATACGCAGTATTTT.

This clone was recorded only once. CDR3 DNA: TGTGCCAGCAGCCCACAGGGAACCGGGGAGCTGTTTTTT. The encoded protein is CASSPQGTGELFF. V and J are TRBV5-4 and TRBJ2-2, with a possible D match to TRBD1 (6 bases). The CDR3 runs to 13 residues. Germline CDR1 and CDR2: SGHNT and YYREEE (reference sequence). V lost 4 bases and J lost 5, with 9 bases in between.